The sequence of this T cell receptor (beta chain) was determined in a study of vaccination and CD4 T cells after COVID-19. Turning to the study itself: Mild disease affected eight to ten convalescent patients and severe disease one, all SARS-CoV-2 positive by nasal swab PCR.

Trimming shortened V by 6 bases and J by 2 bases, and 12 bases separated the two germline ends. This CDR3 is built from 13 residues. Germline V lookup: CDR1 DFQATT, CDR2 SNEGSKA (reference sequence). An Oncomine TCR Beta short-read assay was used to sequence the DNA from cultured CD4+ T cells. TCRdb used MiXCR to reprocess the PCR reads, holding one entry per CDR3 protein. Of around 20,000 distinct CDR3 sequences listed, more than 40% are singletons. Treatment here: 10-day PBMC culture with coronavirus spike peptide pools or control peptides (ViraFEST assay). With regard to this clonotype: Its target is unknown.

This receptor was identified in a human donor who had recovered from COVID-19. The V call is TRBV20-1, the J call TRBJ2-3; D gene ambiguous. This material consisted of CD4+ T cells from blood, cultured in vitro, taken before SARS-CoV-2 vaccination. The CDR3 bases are TGCAGTGCCCTCAATGGGAACACAGATACGCAGTATTTT. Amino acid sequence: CSALNGNTDTQYF.